This entry describes one T cell receptor beta chain. Its antigen is not known. PCR primers comprised 60 Vbeta and 13 Jbeta primers. The method was immunoSEQ multiplex PCR; TCRdb's version includes in-frame clones alone and lacks a portion of them. The data contain 35,000 to 50,000 clones, approximately 75% of them singletons. Trimming took 5 bases from V and 0 from J; bases not matched to a gene: 8. Germline loops: CDR1 LGHNT, CDR2 FRNRAP. This CDR3 is 18 amino acids long. This entry belongs to a study of cytomegalovirus exposure and HLA in healthy donors. Study-wide results and caveats: Associated with cytomegalovirus, according to the listing, were 150 to 200 TCR beta chains. It is likely that the observed cluster of highly shared sequence variants was a sequencing artifact. There were reportedly fewer N-insertions in an Asian-associated ancestry cluster than the roughly 670-donor mean, in a later analysis.

Sequencing was performed on PBMCs. The receptor's source is a man aged 40-55 years in good health and CMV-seronegative. The chain combines TRBV12-5 with TRBJ2-1; TRBD2 matches 12 bases. The CDR3: CASGLTSGGPSSYNEQFF. The CDR3 nucleotides read TGTGCTAGTGGTCTCACTAGCGGGGGGCCAAGCTCCTACAATGAGCAGTTCTTC. The entire variable domain, with the rest obtained from reference TRBV12-5 and TRBJ2-1, is as follows: DARVTQTPRHKVTEMGQEVTMRCQPILGHNTVFWYRQTMMQGLELLAYFRNRAPLDDSGMPKDRFSAEMPDATLATLKIQPSEPRDSAVYFCASGLTSGGPSSYNEQFFGPGTRLTVL.